The 23 T cell receptor beta chains listed next were all sequenced from one sample in a study of patients and donors after allogeneic stem cell transplantation. TCRdb passed the RT-PCR reads through MiXCR, listing each CDR3 protein once. The sample consists of 25,000 to 40,000 distinct CDR3 sequences, around 33% of them appearing once. Source material: blood, either unsorted or a sorted T cell fraction (not recorded which). The receptor set was obtained from a human donor who was either an allogeneic HSCT recipient or a stem cell or donor lymphocyte infusion donor (not recorded which). It is not recorded whose cells these are; they may come from a transplant donor.

The genes are TRBV5-1 and TRBJ1-1; D perhaps matches TRBD1 (5 bases). CDR1 and CDR2 from the germline V gene are SGHRS and YFSETQ. The CDR3 spans 13 residues. With 4 bases removed from V and 8 bases from J, the gap between germline ends came to 15 bases. Here the CDR3 DNA reads TGCGCCAGCAGCACAGGCCGCGGCACCGAAGCTTTCTTT. Encoded protein: CASSTGRGTEAFF.

This clonotype has ten or more counts. This chain joins TRBV20-1 and TRBJ2-1; the match to TRBD2 covers 9 bases. Germline V lookup: CDR1 DFQATT, CDR2 SNEGSKA (reference sequence). The CDR3 totals 14 residues. The V and J ends lost 6 bases and 6 bases, in that order; junction bases with no gene match: 9. The CDR3 DNA reads TGCAGTGCCCCATTGACTAGCGGACGCAATGAGCAGTTCTTC. As protein: CSAPLTSGRNEQFF.

The rearrangement uses TRBV12-3 or TRBV12-4 and TRBJ2-1; D is undetermined. V gave up 4 bases and J gave up 6 bases, with 19 bases separating them. The CDR3 contains 16 residues. CDR3 coding DNA: TGTGCCAGCAGTTCGCTGACTTCCCATCTAATCAATGAGCAGTTCTTC. This gives the protein CASSSLTSHLINEQFF.

The chain is built from TRBV12-3 or TRBV12-4 and TRBJ1-1; 7 bases are a match to TRBD1. The CDR3 contains 14 residues. V dropped 6 bases and J dropped 0; count of bases not matched to a gene: 4. CDR3 protein: CASRYRGMNTEAFF. The CDR3 region has the DNA TGTGCCAGCAGATACAGGGGCATGAACACTGAAGCTTTCTTT.

This clonotype was detected only a few times. The chain has TRBV4-2 and TRBJ1-2, with no clear D. CDR3 length equals 14 residues. Trimming cost V 1 base and J 0 bases, with 6 bases left between them. Germline-derived CDR1 and CDR2 are LGHNA and YNFKEQ. CDR3 in DNA: TGTGCCAGCAGCCAAGGGGGAACTAACTATGGCTACACCTTC. This encodes CASSQGGTNYGYTF.

The chain recombines TRBV20-1 with TRBJ2-7, with a weak D call TRBD2 (7 bases). Per germline, CDR1 DFQATT and CDR2 SNEGSKA (reference sequence). V was cut by 8 bases and J by 2 bases, with 13 bases left in between. The CDR3 is 12 amino acids. CDR3 nucleotides: TGCAGTTTAGGGGGGGCAACCTACGAGCAGTACTTC. This translates into CSLGGATYEQYF.

The gene calls are TRBV7-2 and TRBJ1-5, with D possibly TRBD1 on 6 matching bases. Germline V gene data show CDR1 as SGHTA and CDR2 as FQGNSA. Trimming took off 3 bases at V and 5 bases at J, with 11 bases between the two ends. The CDR3 loop spans 14 amino acids. In nucleotides, the CDR3 is TGTGCCAGCAGCTTCCGGCAGGGGTATCAGCCCCAGCATTTT. Amino acids: CASSFRQGYQPQHF. Looking up the rest from reference TRBV7-2 and TRBJ1-5 gives the full variable domain: GAGVSQSPSNKVTEKGKDVELRCDPISGHTALYWYRQSLGQGLEFLIYFQGNSAPDKSGLPSDRFSAERTGGSVSTLTIQRTQQEDSAVYLCASSFRQGYQPQHFGDGTRLSIL.

This clonotype was found a few times. The chain employs TRBV4-3 and TRBJ1-2; weak D call: TRBD1 (5 bases). Trimming shortened V by 0 bases and J by 5 bases, and 13 bases separated the two germline ends. The CDR3 has 15 residues. The germline V gene encodes CDR1 LGHNA and CDR2 YSLEER. Here the CDR3 reads CASSQDHGGGYGYTF. As DNA, the CDR3 is TGCGCCAGCAGCCAAGACCATGGGGGAGGGTATGGCTACACCTTC.

CDR3 sequence (DNA): TGCGCCAGCAGCTTGTACGAGGGAGAAGCTTTCTTT. As protein: CASSLYEGEAFF. The rearrangement uses TRBV5-1 and TRBJ1-1; D gene ambiguous. V was pared by 1 base and J by 8 bases, with 9 bases between. Germline CDR1 is SGHRS and CDR2 is YFSETQ. CDR3 length: 12 residues.

Written as DNA, the CDR3 is TGCGCCAGCAGCCAAGAGAGGACAGGGAGGGATTCACCCCTCCACTTT. This sequence encodes CASSQERTGRDSPLHF. This chain uses TRBV4-3 with TRBJ1-6; 8 bases align to TRBD1. V trimming: 0 bases; J trimming: 8 bases; junction bases outside the gene matches: 6. The CDR3 is 16 residues long. Germline CDR1 LGHNA, CDR2 YSLEER.

The chain links TRBV4-1 to TRBJ2-7; D may be TRBD2 (6 bases). Germline loops: CDR1 MGHRA, CDR2 YSYEKL. The CDR3 sequence is 16 residues long. V was shortened by 4 bases and J by 5 bases, with 21 bases between the two germline ends. The CDR3 reads CASSRASGTFRNEQYF. In DNA form, the CDR3 reads TGCGCCAGCAGCCGGGCCTCCGGGACTTTCCGTAACGAGCAGTACTTC.

This chain links TRBV7-8 with TRBJ2-3; 9 bases line up with TRBD1. The CDR3 has 15 residues. Trimming removed 3 bases from V and 5 bases from J; junction bases left unmatched: 6. Germline V gene sequence: CDR1 SGHVS, CDR2 FQNEAQ. CDR3: CASSFWTGARDTQYF. CDR3 DNA: TGTGCCAGCAGCTTCTGGACAGGGGCAAGAGATACGCAGTATTTT.

This chain uses TRBV4-2 with TRBJ2-3; D not resolved. The CDR3 spans 13 residues. Looked up from germline, CDR1 is LGHNA and CDR2 is YNFKEQ. Trimming shortened V by 2 bases and J by 10 bases, and 13 bases separated the two germline ends. The CDR3 DNA sequence: TGTGCCAGCAGCCAAAATTCGGGTACTCCGCAGTATTTT. Translated: CASSQNSGTPQYF.

The rearrangement links TRBV20-1 to TRBJ1-2; 7 nucleotides match TRBD1. Germline CDR1 reads DFQATT; CDR2 reads SNEGSKA (reference sequence). The CDR3 length is 13 residues. The V segment lost 3 bases and the J segment 8 bases; nucleotides outside the gene matches: 9. CDR3 sequence reads: CSAREQGNDGYTF. Written as DNA, the CDR3 is TGCAGTGCTAGGGAACAGGGGAACGACGGCTACACCTTC.

V is TRBV11-2 and J is TRBJ2-3; 8 bases align to TRBD2. The CDR3 loop spans 16 amino acids. Germline V gene data show CDR1 as SGHAT and CDR2 as FQNNGV. V dropped 1 base and J dropped 3; count of bases not matched to a gene: 6. Here the CDR3 reads CASSLGPGLGTDTQYF. DNA of the CDR3: TGTGCCAGCAGCTTAGGTCCGGGACTAGGAACAGATACGCAGTATTTT.

In its sample, this clonotype was seen a few times. The chain is built from TRBV20-1 and TRBJ1-5, with D possibly being TRBD1 (5 bases). The V gene's germline CDR1 is DFQATT and CDR2 SNEGSKA (reference sequence). Trimming pared 4 bases from V and 6 bases from J, leaving 10 bases between. The CDR3 contains 12 residues. The CDR3 DNA is TGCAGTGCTATTGATGGGACTCAGCCCCAGCATTTT. Protein sequence: CSAIDGTQPQHF.

The table lists this clonotype with a few counts. The chain combines TRBV12-3 or TRBV12-4 with TRBJ1-1; TRBD1 is a possible D gene (6 bases). Trimming removed 4 bases at V and 1 base at J, with 10 bases between. The CDR3 consists of 14 residues. CDR3 sequence: CASSSQGKNTEAFF. CDR3 sequence (DNA): TGTGCCAGCAGTTCACAGGGAAAGAACACTGAAGCTTTCTTT.

This clonotype was counted a few times. J is TRBJ1-1 and V is TRBV12-3 or TRBV12-4, with D possibly matching TRBD1 (6 bases). The CDR3 contains 14 residues. V gave up 2 bases and J gave up 1 base, with 8 bases separating them. DNA of the CDR3: TGTGCCAGCAGTTTAAGGGGGGCGAACACTGAAGCTTTCTTT. It translates to CASSLRGANTEAFF.

Only a few counts were recorded for this clonotype. The CDR3 nucleotides read TGCGCCAGCAGCAGATGGGGAGGAGGGGATTCACCCCTCCACTTT. It translates to CASSRWGGGDSPLHF. The chain carries TRBV5-1 and TRBJ1-6, with D tentatively TRBD1 (5 bases). Trimming pared 4 bases from V and 8 bases from J, leaving 16 bases between. CDR1 and CDR2 (germline): SGHRS, YFSETQ. This CDR3 has 15 residues.

The genes are TRBV5-1 and TRBJ2-3; tentatively, D is TRBD2 (6 bases). Trimming left V 6 bases short and J 2 bases short, with 10 bases between. Germline V gene data show CDR1 as SGHRS and CDR2 as YFSETQ. The CDR3 runs to 13 residues. Written as DNA, the CDR3 is TGCGCCAGCACGGAGGGCCCCACAGATACGCAGTATTTT. It encodes CASTEGPTDTQYF.

The V gene is TRBV7-3, the J gene TRBJ2-3; D call uncertain. V was shortened by 3 bases and J by 2 bases, with 15 bases between the two germline ends. Germline V CDR1 and CDR2: SGHTA, FQGTGA. The CDR3 has 16 residues. The DNA of the CDR3 is TGTGCCAGCAGCTTCTCCTGGGCGAAACCCACAGATACGCAGTATTTT. It encodes CASSFSWAKPTDTQYF. Complete variable domain (other parts from reference TRBV7-3 and TRBJ2-3): GAGVSQTPSNKVTEKGKYVELRCDPISGHTALYWYRQSLGQGPEFLIYFQGTGAADDSGLPNDRFFAVRPEGSVSTLKIQRTERGDSAVYLCASSFSWAKPTDTQYFGPGTRLTVL.

The rearrangement joins TRBV29-1 to TRBJ2-2; D is ambiguous. Trimming left V 5 bases short and J 0 bases short, with 10 bases between. The CDR3 has 14 residues. The germline CDR1 and CDR2 sequences are SQVTM and ANQGSEA. The CDR3 loop is CSVQPDANTGELFF. The CDR3 DNA reads TGCAGCGTTCAGCCTGACGCGAACACCGGGGAGCTGTTTTTT.

This clonotype was counted many times. This rearrangement joins TRBV20-1 to TRBJ1-4, with 7 nucleotides matching TRBD1. The V gene end was trimmed by 3 bases and the J gene end by 5 bases; junction bases not matched to a gene: 6. The CDR3 totals 14 residues. Germline V CDR1 and CDR2: DFQATT, SNEGSKA (reference sequence). The CDR3 is CSARWGTENEKLFF. The CDR3 DNA sequence: TGCAGTGCTAGGTGGGGGACAGAGAATGAAAAACTGTTTTTT.